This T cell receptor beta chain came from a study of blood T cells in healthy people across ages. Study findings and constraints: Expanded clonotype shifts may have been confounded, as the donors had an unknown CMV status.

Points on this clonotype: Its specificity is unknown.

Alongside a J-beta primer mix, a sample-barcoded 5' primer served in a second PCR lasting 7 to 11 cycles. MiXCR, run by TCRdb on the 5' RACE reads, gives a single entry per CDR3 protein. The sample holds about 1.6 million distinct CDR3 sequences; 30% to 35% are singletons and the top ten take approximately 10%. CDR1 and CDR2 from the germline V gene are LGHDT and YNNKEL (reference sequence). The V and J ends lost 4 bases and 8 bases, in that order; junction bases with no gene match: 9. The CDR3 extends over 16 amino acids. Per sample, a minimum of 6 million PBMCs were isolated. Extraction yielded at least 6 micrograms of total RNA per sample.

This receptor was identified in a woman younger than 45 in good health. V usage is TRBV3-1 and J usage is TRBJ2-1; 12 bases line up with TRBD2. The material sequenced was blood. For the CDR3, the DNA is TGTGCCAGCAGCCCCTCGACTAGCGGGGGACGCGATGAGCAGTTCTTC. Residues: CASSPSTSGGRDEQFF.